These 30 T cell receptor beta chains were all obtained from the same sample, sequenced in a study of blood T cell repertoires in COVID-19. Repertoires were generated with immunoSEQ multiplex PCR, while TCRdb's copy carries only in-frame clones and drops some. The repertoire holds approximately 210,000 clones, about 76% seen once, with more than 8.5% in the top ten. The sample taken for sequencing was PBMCs or T cells enriched from blood (not recorded which). These receptors came from a woman between 45 and 65 years old with acute COVID-19.

The genes are TRBV28 and TRBJ2-5; 15 bases map to TRBD2. This CDR3 contains 18 residues. Germline CDR1 and CDR2: MDHEN and SYDVKM. The trim removed 5 bases at V and 9 bases at J, leaving 16 bases unmatched. The CDR3 nucleotides read TGTGCCAGCAGTGGTGGGGCACTCAGGACTAGCGGGGGGGCGGCCCAGTACTTC. Translated: CASSGGALRTSGGAAQYF.

As regards this clone: One end of the junction does not line up with germline, which may come from a read error. This chain uses TRBV7-8 with TRBJ2-7; TRBD1 matches at 7 bases. Looked up from germline, CDR1 is SGHVS and CDR2 is FQNEAQ. The CDR3 has 16 amino acids. The CDR3 nucleotides are TGTGCCAGCAGCATGTTTTACCGGGACAGCAAGCCTTGGCCAACCTTC. Translated: CASSMFYRDSKPWPTF. The full variable domain, its missing parts supplied by reference TRBV7-8 and TRBJ2-7, is GAGVSQSPRYKVAKRGQDVALRCDPISGHVSLFWYQQALGQGPEFLTYFQNEAQLDKSGLPSDRFFAERPEGSVSTLKIQRTQQEDSAVYLCASSMFYRDSKPWPTFGPGTRLTVT.

CDR3 residues: CASSGPGTGTHYGYTF. The CDR3 nucleotides read TGTGCCAGCAGCGGGCCCGGGACAGGGACCCACTATGGCTACACCTTC. V and J are TRBV28 and TRBJ1-2; 9 nucleotides match TRBD1. This CDR3 is 16 amino acids long. V lost 6 bases, J lost 3 bases, and 11 bases stayed unmatched. Germline V CDR1 and CDR2: MDHEN, SYDVKM.

The chain has TRBV4-1 and TRBJ2-3, with TRBD1 as a possible D gene (6 bases). Between the trimmed V and J ends, which lost 5 bases and 4 bases, there was a span of 13 bases. The CDR3 runs 14 residues. Germline V CDR1 and CDR2: MGHRA, YSYEKL. CDR3 coding DNA: TGCGCCAGCAGCGGAAACAGGGACGCAGATACGCAGTATTTT. Its protein product is CASSGNRDADTQYF.

The chain couples TRBV28 to TRBJ1-2; D perhaps matches TRBD1 (6 bases). V lost 7 bases, J lost 4 bases, and 13 bases lay in between. The CDR3 covers 13 residues. Germline CDR1 is MDHEN and CDR2 is SYDVKM. The CDR3 region is CASNQGKIYGYTF. The CDR3 nucleotides are TGTGCCAGCAACCAGGGGAAGATCTATGGCTACACCTTC.

The gene calls are TRBV6-5 and TRBJ1-2; D perhaps matches TRBD1 (5 bases). V lost 0 bases and J 4 bases, leaving 15 bases between the germline ends. Germline CDR1 is MNHEY and CDR2 is SVGAGI. CDR3 length: 16 residues. CDR3 region: CASSYSTVNVVYGYTF. The DNA for the CDR3 is TGTGCCAGCAGTTACTCGACAGTAAACGTCGTCTATGGCTACACCTTC.

Of note for this clone: At one end the junction does not follow the germline gene, possibly because of a read error. The chain recombines TRBV3-1 (or the pseudogene TRBV3-2) with TRBJ2-7, with 8 bases fitting TRBD2. Germline V gene data show CDR1 as LGHDT and CDR2 as YNNKEL (reference sequence). The CDR3 runs to 14 residues. Written as DNA, the CDR3 is TGTGCCAGCAGCCAGCCGGGGGGGGCTCGAGAGCTGTACTTC. It translates to CASSQPGGARELYF.

V usage is TRBV13 and J usage is TRBJ2-1; D is unresolved. The germline V and J ends were trimmed by 2 bases and 9 bases, with 11 bases remaining between them. The CDR3 has 13 residues. The germline V gene encodes CDR1 PRHDT and CDR2 FYEKMQ (reference sequence). The CDR3 DNA follows: TGTGCCAGCAGCTTAATACGACTTCCTGAGCAGTTCTTC. This sequence encodes CASSLIRLPEQFF. Using reference TRBV13 and TRBJ2-1 for the parts outside the CDR3, the full variable domain is AAGVIQSPRHLIKEKRETATLKCYPIPRHDTVYWYQQGPGQDPQFLISFYEKMQSDKGSIPDRFSAQQFSDYHSELNMSSLELGDSALYFCASSLIRLPEQFFGPGTRLTVL.

The rearrangement links TRBV24-1 to TRBJ2-2; the match to TRBD1 covers 11 bases. J was trimmed by 4 bases and V by 5 bases; bases with no gene match: 8. The CDR3 is 17 amino acids. Germline V lookup: CDR1 KGHDR, CDR2 SFDVKD. In DNA form, the CDR3 reads TGTGCCACCAGTGCGGCTTCCGGGACAGGGGGCACCGGGGAGCTGTTTTTT. It encodes CATSAASGTGGTGELFF.

This clone was recorded once. The chain recombines TRBV15 with TRBJ2-3; D is perhaps TRBD1 (6 bases). The CDR3 spans 17 residues. Germline V gives CDR1 LNHNV, CDR2 YYDKDF (reference sequence). Trimming left V 1 base short and J 6 bases short, with 20 bases between. The CDR3 region has the DNA TGTGCCACCAGCAGAGGGGGGCGGTCCCTTATCGAGGATACGCAGTATTTT. Its translation is CATSRGGRSLIEDTQYF.

The J gene is TRBJ1-2, the V gene TRBV11-3; D possibly corresponds to TRBD1 (5 bases). Per the germline V gene, CDR1 is SGHNT and CDR2 is YENEEA. Trimming pared 5 bases from V and 2 bases from J, leaving 18 bases between. The CDR3 has 16 amino acids. In nucleotides, the CDR3 is TGTGCCAGCAGCCAAATTGGGGCAAAGGGAAACTATGGCTACACCTTC. This sequence encodes CASSQIGAKGNYGYTF.

The chain joins TRBV15 to TRBJ2-3; the match to TRBD2 covers 7 bases. This CDR3 region has 15 residues. From germline, CDR1 is LNHNV and CDR2 YYDKDF (reference sequence). V was pared by 7 bases and J by 1 base, with 8 bases of the junction left unmatched. The CDR3 bases are TGTGCCACCACTTTAGCGGGCCCAGGCACAGATACGCAGTATTTT. This codes for CATTLAGPGTDTQYF.

Remarks on this clone: Different DNA sequences within this sample yield the same CDR3. J is TRBJ1-6 and V is TRBV18; 7 bases line up with TRBD1. The germline CDR1 and CDR2 sequences are KGHSH and LQKENI. The J segment lost 0 bases and the V segment lost 4 bases, leaving 3 bases of the junction unmatched. The CDR3 length is 16 residues. CDR3 coding DNA: TGTGCCAGCTCACTACAGGGGAGCTCCTATAATTCACCCCTCCACTTT. It is translated as CASSLQGSSYNSPLHF.

This rearrangement joins TRBV28 to TRBJ1-1; 9 bases map to TRBD1. CDR3 length: 12 residues. The junction had 6 bases not matched to a gene; V was cut back by 11 bases and J by 5 bases. Looked up from germline, CDR1 is MDHEN and CDR2 is SYDVKM. The DNA for the CDR3 is TGTGCCGTGGTAGGACAGGGGACTGAAGCTTTCTTT. It is translated as CAVVGQGTEAFF.

V usage is TRBV27 and J usage is TRBJ2-3; 9 positions agree with TRBD1. CDR1 and CDR2 (germline): MNHEY, SMNVEV (reference sequence). The CDR3 extends over 14 amino acids. V lost 5 bases to trimming and J lost 7 bases; unmatched junction nucleotides: 7. The CDR3 loop is CASSPGQGSYTQYF. CDR3 in DNA: TGTGCCAGCAGTCCTGGACAGGGGTCCTATACGCAGTATTTT.

The chain combines TRBV7-8 with TRBJ1-2; D gene uncertain. The CDR3 runs to 13 residues. CDR1 SGHVS and CDR2 FQNEAQ come from the germline V gene. The V end lost 9 bases, the J end lost 4 bases, and 15 bases lay between the germline ends. The CDR3 DNA reads as TGTGCCAGTAAGGCGGAGGCAACCTATGGCTACACCTTC. This encodes CASKAEATYGYTF.

The gene calls are TRBV2 and TRBJ2-7, with D unresolved. CDR1 SNHLY and CDR2 FYNNEI come from the germline V gene. V dropped 6 bases and J dropped 0 bases, with 12 bases sitting between them. The CDR3 contains 14 residues. The CDR3, as DNA: TGTGCCAGCAGGTCGTCCTCGTCCTCCTACGAGCAGTACTTC. Amino acids: CASRSSSSSYEQYF. Supplemented by reference TRBV2 and TRBJ2-7, the full variable domain reads EPEVTQTPSHQVTQMGQEVILRCVPISNHLYFYWYRQILGQKVEFLVSFYNNEISEKSEIFDDQFSVERPDGSNFTLKIRSTKLEDSAMYFCASRSSSSSYEQYFGPGTRLTVT.

The V call is TRBV5-1, the J call TRBJ2-7; D remains unclear. CDR3 length: 14 amino acids. Per germline, CDR1 SGHRS and CDR2 YFSETQ. With 2 bases removed from V and 7 bases from J, the gap between germline ends came to 16 bases. The chain's CDR3 is CASSLGYPPREQYF. The CDR3 nucleotides read TGCGCCAGCAGCTTAGGATATCCTCCTAGGGAGCAGTACTTC.

Points on this clone: The junction and the germline gene differ at one end; a read error may be behind it. The chain has TRBV4-1 and TRBJ2-2; TRBD2 matches at 8 bases. CDR1 and CDR2 (germline): MGHRA, YSYEKL. CDR3 length: 17 residues. The CDR3: CASSQDKTSENTGELSF. In nucleotides, the CDR3 is TGCGCCAGCAGCCAAGATAAGACTAGCGAAAACACCGGGGAGCTGTCTTTT.

V usage is TRBV25-1 and J usage is TRBJ1-1; TRBD1 matches at 10 bases. The CDR3 spans 15 residues. Germline trimming cut 5 bases from V and 5 bases from J; bases unmatched to any gene: 8. Per the germline V gene, CDR1 is MGHDK and CDR2 is SYGVNS. The CDR3 DNA reads as TGTGCCAGCAGTAGAGGGACAGGGGCGGGGACTGAAGCTTTCTTT. Protein sequence: CASSRGTGAGTEAFF.

This chain joins TRBV6-4 and TRBJ2-1, with 11 nucleotides matching TRBD2. The germline gives CDR1 MRHNA, CDR2 SNTAGT. The CDR3 covers 16 residues. J was trimmed by 4 bases and V by 3 bases; bases with no gene match: 5. CDR3 nucleotide sequence: TGTGCCAGCAGTGAGTCCCCTAGCGGGAGGTACAATGAGCAGTTCTTC. It is translated as CASSESPSGRYNEQFF.

Only a few counts were recorded for this clone. The V gene is TRBV11-2, the J gene TRBJ1-3; 9 bases map to TRBD1. The CDR3 is 16 residues long. Trimming took 10 bases from V and 3 from J; bases not matched to a gene: 13. The germline V gene encodes CDR1 SGHAT and CDR2 FQNNGV. The CDR3 coding sequence is TGTGCCACGCAATCTCACAGGGGGCGAAATGGAAACACCATATATTTT. Translating gives CATQSHRGRNGNTIYF.

Regarding this clone: Germline and junction disagree at one end, which may indicate a read error. CDR3 sequence reads: CASSFGLAGTKLDF. CDR3 in DNA: TGTGCCAGCAGCTTTGGCCTAGCGGGAACCAAGTTGGATTTT. The chain employs TRBV5-4 and TRBJ2-3; 9 bases are a match to TRBD2. Germline CDR1 and CDR2: SGHNT and YYREEE (reference sequence). This CDR3 has 14 amino acids.

This chain joins TRBV7-2 and TRBJ1-2, with D maybe TRBD1 (6 bases). V was cut by 7 bases and J by 4 bases, with 28 bases left in between. Germline CDR1 reads SGHTA; CDR2 reads FQGNSA. The CDR3 runs 18 residues. CDR3 in DNA: TGTGCCAGCACCACGATGGCCGGTCGGGGGGGCGCTAGCTATGGCTACACCTTC. Protein: CASTTMAGRGGASYGYTF. The variable domain in full, completed from reference TRBV7-2 and TRBJ1-2, reads GAGVSQSPSNKVTEKGKDVELRCDPISGHTALYWYRQSLGQGLEFLIYFQGNSAPDKSGLPSDRFSAERTGGSVSTLTIQRTQQEDSAVYLCASTTMAGRGGASYGYTFGSGTRLTVV.

This rearrangement joins TRBV6-5 to TRBJ2-3; D not certain. CDR1 and CDR2 from the germline V gene are MNHEY and SVGAGI. The V end was cut by 10 bases, the J end by 6 bases, with 8 bases between. This CDR3 has 10 amino acids. The CDR3 bases are TGTGCCACCAATCGGGATACGCAGTATTTT. The encoded protein is CATNRDTQYF.

This rearrangement joins TRBV6-5 to TRBJ2-7, with D possibly being TRBD2 (5 bases). Germline V CDR1 and CDR2: MNHEY, SVGAGI. Deletions cut 7 bases from V and 0 bases from J, with 16 bases between. This CDR3 comprises 15 residues. DNA for the CDR3: TGTGCCAGCAATGTCGAGGGCGGCAGCTCCTACGAGCAGTACTTC. Translation: CASNVEGGSSYEQYF.

The rearrangement joins TRBV10-1 to TRBJ2-3; D perhaps matches TRBD1 (6 bases). Per germline, CDR1 WNHNN and CDR2 SYGVQD (reference sequence). This CDR3 has 12 residues. The CDR3 coding sequence is TGCGCGGAGGACAGAGGCACAGATACGCAGTATTTT. Protein: CAEDRGTDTQYF.

J is TRBJ2-2 and V is TRBV27; the D gene is possibly TRBD2 (5 bases). The germline gives CDR1 MNHEY, CDR2 SMNVEV (reference sequence). CDR3 size: 15 residues. Trimming removed 4 bases at V and 8 bases at J, with 17 bases between. In nucleotides, the CDR3 is TGTGCCAGCAGTTCCTTGACGGGAATAATTGGGGAGCTGTTTTTT. Translation: CASSSLTGIIGELFF.

The V gene is TRBV2, the J gene TRBJ1-2; TRBD1 agrees at 8 bases. The germline CDR1 and CDR2 sequences are SNHLY and FYNNEI. J gave up 8 bases and V 6 bases, and 2 bases lay outside the gene matches. This CDR3 has 11 residues. The CDR3: CASRGQGGYTF. The CDR3 DNA reads TGTGCCAGCAGAGGACAGGGAGGCTACACCTTC.

The CDR3 reads CASSSGGFSYEQYF. Written as DNA, the CDR3 is TGTGCCAGCAGCAGCGGGGGGTTTTCCTACGAGCAGTACTTC. The rearrangement links TRBV9 to TRBJ2-7, with 9 bases matching TRBD2. Germline V gene lookup returns CDR1 SGDLS and CDR2 YYNGEE. V shed 4 bases and J 1 base; nucleotides not matched to a gene: 3. This CDR3 comprises 14 residues.